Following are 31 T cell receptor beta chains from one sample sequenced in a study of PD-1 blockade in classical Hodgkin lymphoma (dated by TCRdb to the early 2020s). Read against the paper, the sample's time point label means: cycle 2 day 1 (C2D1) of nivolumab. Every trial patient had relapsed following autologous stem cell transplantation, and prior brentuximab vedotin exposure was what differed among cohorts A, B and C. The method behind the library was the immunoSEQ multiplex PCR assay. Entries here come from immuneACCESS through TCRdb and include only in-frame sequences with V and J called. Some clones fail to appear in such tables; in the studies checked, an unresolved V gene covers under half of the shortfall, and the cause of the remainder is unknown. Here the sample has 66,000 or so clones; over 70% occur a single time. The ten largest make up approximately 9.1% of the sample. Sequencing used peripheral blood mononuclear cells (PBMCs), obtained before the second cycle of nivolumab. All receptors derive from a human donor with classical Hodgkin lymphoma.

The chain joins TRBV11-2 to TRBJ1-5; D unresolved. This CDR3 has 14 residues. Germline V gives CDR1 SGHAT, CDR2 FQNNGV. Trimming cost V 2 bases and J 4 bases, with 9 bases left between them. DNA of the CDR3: TGTGCCAGCAGCTTAATAGATGGGAATCAGCCCCAGCATTTT. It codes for CASSLIDGNQPQHF.

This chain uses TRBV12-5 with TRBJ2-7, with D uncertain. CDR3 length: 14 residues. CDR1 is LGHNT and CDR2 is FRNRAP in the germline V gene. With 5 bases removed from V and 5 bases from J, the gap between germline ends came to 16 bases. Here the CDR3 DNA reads TGTGCTAGTGGTCCGGGTTTAGTTCCCCACGAGCAGTACTTC. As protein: CASGPGLVPHEQYF. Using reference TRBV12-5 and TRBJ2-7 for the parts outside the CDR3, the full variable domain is DARVTQTPRHKVTEMGQEVTMRCQPILGHNTVFWYRQTMMQGLELLAYFRNRAPLDDSGMPKDRFSAEMPDATLATLKIQPSEPRDSAVYFCASGPGLVPHEQYFGPGTRLTVT.

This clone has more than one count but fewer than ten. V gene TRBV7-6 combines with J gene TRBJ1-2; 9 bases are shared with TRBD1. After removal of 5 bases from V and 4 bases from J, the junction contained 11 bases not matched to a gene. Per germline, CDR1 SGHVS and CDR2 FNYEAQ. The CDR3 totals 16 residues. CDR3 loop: CASSTGGQGLIYGYTF. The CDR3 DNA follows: TGTGCCAGCAGCACAGGGGGACAGGGATTGATCTATGGCTACACCTTC.

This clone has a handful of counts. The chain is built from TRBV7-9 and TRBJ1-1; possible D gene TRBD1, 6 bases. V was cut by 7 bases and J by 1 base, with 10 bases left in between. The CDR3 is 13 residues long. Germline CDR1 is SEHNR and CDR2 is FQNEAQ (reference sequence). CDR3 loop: CASTVQGNTEAFF. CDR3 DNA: TGTGCCAGCACAGTACAGGGGAACACTGAAGCTTTCTTT.

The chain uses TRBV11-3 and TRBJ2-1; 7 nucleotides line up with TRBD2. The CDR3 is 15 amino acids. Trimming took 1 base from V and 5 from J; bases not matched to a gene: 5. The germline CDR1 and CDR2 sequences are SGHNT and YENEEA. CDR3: CASSLGSGENNEQFF. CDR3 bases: TGTGCCAGCAGCTTAGGGAGCGGGGAGAACAATGAGCAGTTCTTC.

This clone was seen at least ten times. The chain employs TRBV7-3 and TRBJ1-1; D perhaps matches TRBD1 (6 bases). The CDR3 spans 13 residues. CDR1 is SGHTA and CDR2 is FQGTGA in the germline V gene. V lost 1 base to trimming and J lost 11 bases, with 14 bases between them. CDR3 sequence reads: CASSLIEGDRAFF. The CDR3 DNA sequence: TGTGCCAGCAGCTTAATTGAGGGGGATCGGGCTTTCTTT.

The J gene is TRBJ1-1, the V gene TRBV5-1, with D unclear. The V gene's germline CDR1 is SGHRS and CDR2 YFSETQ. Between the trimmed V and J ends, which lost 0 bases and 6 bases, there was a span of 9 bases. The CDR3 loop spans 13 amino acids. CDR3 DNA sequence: TGCGCCAGCAGCTTGGAGGGAGTCGCTGAAGCTTTCTTT. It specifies CASSLEGVAEAFF.

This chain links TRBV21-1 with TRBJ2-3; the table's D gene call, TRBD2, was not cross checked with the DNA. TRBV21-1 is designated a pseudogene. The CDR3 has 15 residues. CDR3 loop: CAYPGGRVCTDTQYF. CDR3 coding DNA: TGTGCCTATCCCGGGGGGCGAGTGTGCACAGATACGCAGTATTTT.

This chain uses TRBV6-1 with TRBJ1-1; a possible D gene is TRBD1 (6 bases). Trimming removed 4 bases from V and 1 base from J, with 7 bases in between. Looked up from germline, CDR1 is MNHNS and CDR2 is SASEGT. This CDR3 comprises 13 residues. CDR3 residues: CASSVQGNTEAFF. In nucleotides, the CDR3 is TGTGCCAGCAGTGTACAGGGGAACACTGAAGCTTTCTTT.

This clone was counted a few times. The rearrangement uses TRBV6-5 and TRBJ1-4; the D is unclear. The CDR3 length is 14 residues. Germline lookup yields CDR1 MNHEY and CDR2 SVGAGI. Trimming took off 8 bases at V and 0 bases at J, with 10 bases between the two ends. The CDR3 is CASALDSTNEKLFF. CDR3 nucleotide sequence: TGTGCCAGCGCTTTAGACTCAACTAATGAAAAACTGTTTTTT.

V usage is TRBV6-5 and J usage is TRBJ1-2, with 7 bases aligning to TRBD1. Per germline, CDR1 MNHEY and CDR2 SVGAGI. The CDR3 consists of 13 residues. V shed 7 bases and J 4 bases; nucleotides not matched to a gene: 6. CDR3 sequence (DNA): TGTGCCAGCACCATACAGGGGACCTATGGCTACACCTTC. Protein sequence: CASTIQGTYGYTF.

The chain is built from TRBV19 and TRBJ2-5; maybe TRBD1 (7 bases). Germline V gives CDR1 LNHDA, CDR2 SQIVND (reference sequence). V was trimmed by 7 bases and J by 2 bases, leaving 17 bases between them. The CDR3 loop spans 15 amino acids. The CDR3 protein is CASTPGGYGQETQYF. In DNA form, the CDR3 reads TGTGCCAGTACCCCAGGGGGGTATGGTCAAGAGACCCAGTACTTC.

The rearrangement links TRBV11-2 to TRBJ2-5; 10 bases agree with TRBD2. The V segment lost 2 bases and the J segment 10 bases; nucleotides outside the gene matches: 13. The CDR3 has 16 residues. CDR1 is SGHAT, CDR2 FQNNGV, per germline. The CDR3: CASSLLGLAGEVLQYF. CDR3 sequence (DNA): TGTGCCAGCAGCTTATTGGGGCTAGCGGGGGAGGTTCTCCAGTACTTC.

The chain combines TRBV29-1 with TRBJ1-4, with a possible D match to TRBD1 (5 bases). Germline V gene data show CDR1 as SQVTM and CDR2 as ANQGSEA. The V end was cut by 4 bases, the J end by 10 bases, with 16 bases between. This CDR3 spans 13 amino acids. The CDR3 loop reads CSVGETGGGKLFF. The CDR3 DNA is TGCAGCGTTGGGGAGACTGGGGGGGGAAAACTGTTTTTT.

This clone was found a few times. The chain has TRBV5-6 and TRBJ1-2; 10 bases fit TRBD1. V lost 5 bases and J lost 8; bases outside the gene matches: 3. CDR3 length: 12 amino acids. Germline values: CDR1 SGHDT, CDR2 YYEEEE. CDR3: CASSLTGGGYTF. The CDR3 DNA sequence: TGTGCCAGCAGTTTGACAGGGGGCGGCTACACCTTC.

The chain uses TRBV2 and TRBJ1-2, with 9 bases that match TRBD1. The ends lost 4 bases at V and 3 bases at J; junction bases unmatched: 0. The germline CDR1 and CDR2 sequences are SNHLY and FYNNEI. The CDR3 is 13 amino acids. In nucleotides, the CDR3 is TGTGCCAGCAGTGGGACAGGGGACTATGGCTACACCTTC. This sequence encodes CASSGTGDYGYTF. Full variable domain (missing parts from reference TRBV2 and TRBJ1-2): EPEVTQTPSHQVTQMGQEVILRCVPISNHLYFYWYRQILGQKVEFLVSFYNNEISEKSEIFDDQFSVERPDGSNFTLKIRSTKLEDSAMYFCASSGTGDYGYTFGSGTRLTVV.

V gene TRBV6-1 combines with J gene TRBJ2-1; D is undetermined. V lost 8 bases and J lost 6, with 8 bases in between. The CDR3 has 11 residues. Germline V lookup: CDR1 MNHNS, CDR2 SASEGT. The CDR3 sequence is CASGPTNEQFF. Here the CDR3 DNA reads TGTGCCAGCGGGCCGACCAATGAGCAGTTCTTC.

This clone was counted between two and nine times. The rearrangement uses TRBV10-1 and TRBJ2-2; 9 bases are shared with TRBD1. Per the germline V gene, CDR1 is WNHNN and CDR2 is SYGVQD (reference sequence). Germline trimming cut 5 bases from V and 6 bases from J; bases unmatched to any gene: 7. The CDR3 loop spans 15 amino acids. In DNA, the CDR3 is TGCGCCAGCAGTAGGGACAGGGAAGAAGCCGGGGAGCTGTTTTTT. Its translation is CASSRDREEAGELFF.

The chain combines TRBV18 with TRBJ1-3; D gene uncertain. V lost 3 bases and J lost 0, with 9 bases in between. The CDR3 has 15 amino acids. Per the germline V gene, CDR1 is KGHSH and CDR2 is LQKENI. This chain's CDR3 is CASSPNSNSGNTIYF. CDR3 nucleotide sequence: TGTGCCAGCTCACCGAATTCTAACTCTGGAAACACCATATATTTT.

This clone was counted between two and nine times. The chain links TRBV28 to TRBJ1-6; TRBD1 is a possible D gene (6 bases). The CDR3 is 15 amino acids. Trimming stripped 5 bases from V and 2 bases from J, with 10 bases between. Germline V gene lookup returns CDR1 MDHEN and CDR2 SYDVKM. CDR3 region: CASSPSGAYNSPLHF. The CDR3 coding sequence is TGTGCCAGCAGTCCCTCAGGGGCCTATAATTCACCCCTCCACTTT.

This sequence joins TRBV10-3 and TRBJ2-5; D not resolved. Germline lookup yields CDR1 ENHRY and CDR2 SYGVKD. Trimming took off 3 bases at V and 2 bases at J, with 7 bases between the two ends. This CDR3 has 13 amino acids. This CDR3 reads CAISDVLQETQYF. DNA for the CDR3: TGTGCCATCAGTGACGTCCTACAAGAGACCCAGTACTTC.

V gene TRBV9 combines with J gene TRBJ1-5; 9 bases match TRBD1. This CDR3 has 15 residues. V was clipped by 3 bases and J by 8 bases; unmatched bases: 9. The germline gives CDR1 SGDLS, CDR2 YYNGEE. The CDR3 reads CASSARGQGNEPQHF. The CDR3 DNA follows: TGTGCCAGCAGCGCCCGAGGACAGGGGAACGAGCCCCAGCATTTT.

The CDR3 bases are TGTGCCAGCAGCTTAGCTGGCAGGGGAGACACTGAAGCTTTCTTT. The encoded protein is CASSLAGRGDTEAFF. The rearrangement joins TRBV7-9 to TRBJ1-1; tentative D call: TRBD1 (6 bases). The germline CDR1 and CDR2 sequences are SEHNR and FQNEAQ (reference sequence). Deletions cut 0 bases from V and 3 bases from J, with 11 bases between. The CDR3 runs to 15 residues. The whole variable domain, remainder taken from reference TRBV7-9 and TRBJ1-1, is DTGVSQNPRHKITKRGQNVTFRCDPISEHNRLYWYRQTLGQGPEFLTYFQNEAQLEKSRLLSDRFSAERPKGSFSTLEIQRTEQGDSAMYLCASSLAGRGDTEAFFGQGTRLTVV.

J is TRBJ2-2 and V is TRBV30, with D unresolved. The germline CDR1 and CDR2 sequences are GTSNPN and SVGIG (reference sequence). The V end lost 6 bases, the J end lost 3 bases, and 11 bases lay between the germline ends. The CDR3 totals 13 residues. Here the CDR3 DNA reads TGTGCCTGTACTCCTCTAGACACCGGGGAGCTGTTTTTT. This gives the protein CACTPLDTGELFF.

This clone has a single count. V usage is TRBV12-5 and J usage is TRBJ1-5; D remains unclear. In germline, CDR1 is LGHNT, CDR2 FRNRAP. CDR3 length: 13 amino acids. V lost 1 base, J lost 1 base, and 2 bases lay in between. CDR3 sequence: CASGLGSNQPQHF. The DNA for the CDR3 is TGTGCTAGTGGTTTGGGAAGCAATCAGCCCCAGCATTTT.

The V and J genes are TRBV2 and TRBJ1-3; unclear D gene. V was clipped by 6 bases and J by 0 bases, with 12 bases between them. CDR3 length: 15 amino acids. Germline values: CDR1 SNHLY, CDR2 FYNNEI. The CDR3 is CASRTDLSSGNTIYF. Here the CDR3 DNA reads TGTGCCAGCAGAACGGACTTATCCTCTGGAAACACCATATATTTT.

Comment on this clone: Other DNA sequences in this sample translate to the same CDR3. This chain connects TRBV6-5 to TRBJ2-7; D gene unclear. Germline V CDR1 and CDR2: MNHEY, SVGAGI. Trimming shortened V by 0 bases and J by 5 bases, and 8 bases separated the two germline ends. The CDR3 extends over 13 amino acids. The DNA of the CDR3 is TGTGCCAGCAGTTACTCGATGGGAAACGAGCAGTACTTC. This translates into CASSYSMGNEQYF.

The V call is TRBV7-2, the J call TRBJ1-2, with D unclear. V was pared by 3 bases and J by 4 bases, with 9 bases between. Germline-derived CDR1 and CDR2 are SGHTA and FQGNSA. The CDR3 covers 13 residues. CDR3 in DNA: TGTGCCAGCAGCTTCTCGGATACCTATGGCTACACCTTC. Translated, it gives CASSFSDTYGYTF.

Here the CDR3 reads CASSLATQNTEAFF. The CDR3 nucleotides read TGCGCCAGCAGCTTGGCCACGCAGAACACTGAAGCTTTCTTT. The V gene is TRBV5-1, the J gene TRBJ1-1, with no clear D. Trimming shortened V by 0 bases and J by 1 base, and 7 bases separated the two germline ends. This CDR3 spans 14 amino acids. Per germline, CDR1 SGHRS and CDR2 YFSETQ. Combining the CDR3 with reference TRBV5-1 and TRBJ1-1 gives the whole variable domain KAGVTQTPRYLIKTRGQQVTLSCSPISGHRSVSWYQQTPGQGLQFLFEYFSETQRNKGNFPGRFSGRQFSNSRSEMNVSTLELGDSALYLCASSLATQNTEAFFGQGTRLTVV.

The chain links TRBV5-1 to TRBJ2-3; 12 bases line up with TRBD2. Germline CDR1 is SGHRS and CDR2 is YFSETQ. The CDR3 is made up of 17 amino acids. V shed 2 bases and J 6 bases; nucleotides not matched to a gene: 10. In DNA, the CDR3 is TGCGCCAGCAGCTTTTTGATTTCTAGCGGGGGGGCGGATACGCAGTATTTT. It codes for CASSFLISSGGADTQYF. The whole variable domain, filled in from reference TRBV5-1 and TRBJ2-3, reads KAGVTQTPRYLIKTRGQQVTLSCSPISGHRSVSWYQQTPGQGLQFLFEYFSETQRNKGNFPGRFSGRQFSNSRSEMNVSTLELGDSALYLCASSFLISSGGADTQYFGPGTRLTVL.

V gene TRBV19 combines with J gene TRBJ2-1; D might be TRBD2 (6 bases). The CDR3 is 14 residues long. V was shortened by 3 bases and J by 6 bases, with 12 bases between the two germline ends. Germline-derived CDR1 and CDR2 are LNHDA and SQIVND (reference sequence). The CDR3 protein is CASSIPGLINEQFF. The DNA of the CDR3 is TGTGCCAGTAGTATCCCTGGACTAATCAATGAGCAGTTCTTC.